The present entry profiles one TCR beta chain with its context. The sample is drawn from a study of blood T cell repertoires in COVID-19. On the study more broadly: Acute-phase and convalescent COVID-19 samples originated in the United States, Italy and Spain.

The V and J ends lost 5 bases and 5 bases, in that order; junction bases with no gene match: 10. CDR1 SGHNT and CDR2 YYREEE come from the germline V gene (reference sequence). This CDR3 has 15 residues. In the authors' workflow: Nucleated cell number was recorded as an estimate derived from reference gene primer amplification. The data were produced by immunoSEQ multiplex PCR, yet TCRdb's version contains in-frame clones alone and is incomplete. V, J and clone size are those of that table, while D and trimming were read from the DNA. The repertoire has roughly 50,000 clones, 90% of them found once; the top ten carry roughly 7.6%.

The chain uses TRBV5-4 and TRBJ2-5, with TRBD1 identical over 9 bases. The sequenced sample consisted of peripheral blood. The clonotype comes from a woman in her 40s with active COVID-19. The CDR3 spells CASSRTGGGEETQYF. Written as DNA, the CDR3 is TGTGCCAGCAGTCGTACAGGGGGCGGAGAGGAGACCCAGTACTTC.